This T cell receptor beta chain was sequenced during a study of cytomegalovirus exposure and HLA in healthy donors. Both 60 Vbeta primers and 13 Jbeta primers went into the PCR. This table comes from immunoSEQ multiplex PCR, and its TCRdb copy is limited to in-frame clones, with some not included. This sample has 85,000 to 100,000 clones, with over 70% found just once. The CDR3 has 15 amino acids. Germline CDR1 SGHKS, CDR2 YYEKEE (reference sequence). Trimming cost V 3 bases and J 5 bases, with 17 bases left between them. Sequencing input: PBMCs. The TCR comes from a man in his fifties in good health and CMV-seropositive. The V call is TRBV5-5, the J call TRBJ1-1; possibly TRBD1 for D (6 bases). The CDR3 loop reads CASSWTVQGRTEAFF. The CDR3, as DNA: TGTGCCAGCAGCTGGACGGTACAGGGTCGAACTGAAGCTTTCTTT. Complete variable domain (other parts from reference TRBV5-5 and TRBJ1-1): DAGVTQSPTHLIKTRGQQVTLRCSPISGHKSVSWYQQVLGQGPQFIFQYYEKEERGRGNFPDRFSARQFPNYSSELNVNALLLGDSALYLCASSWTVQGRTEAFFGQGTRLTVV.